The 31 T cell receptor beta chains reported below all come from one sample, sequenced in a study of blood T cell repertoires in COVID-19. Sequencing used immunoSEQ multiplex PCR; TCRdb keeps in-frame clones, though not all of them. The table lists 160,000 or so clones, approximately 81% of them singletons, with less than 6.5% in the top ten. Material: peripheral blood. These receptors all come from a woman aged 50 to 60 with COVID-19, enrolled during active disease.

This clone has ten or more counts. This chain connects TRBV5-4 to TRBJ1-3; 8 bases map to TRBD1. The CDR3 runs 17 residues. V was pared by 0 bases and J by 0 bases, with 5 bases of the junction left unmatched. From germline, CDR1 is SGHNT and CDR2 YYREEE (reference sequence). The CDR3 sequence: CASSLADRGVSGNTIYF. Here the CDR3 DNA reads TGTGCCAGCAGCTTGGCTGACAGGGGAGTCTCTGGAAACACCATATATTTT.

V gene TRBV4-3 combines with J gene TRBJ1-4; D not resolved. Germline CDR1 and CDR2: LGHNA and YSLEER. The CDR3 is 13 residues long. With 1 base removed from V and 8 bases from J, the gap between germline ends came to 8 bases. The CDR3, as DNA: TGCGCCAGCAGCCAAGTTCGAGGGGAAAAACTGTTTTTT. This translates into CASSQVRGEKLFF.

In its sample, this clone was seen once. The genes are TRBV10-3 and TRBJ2-1; TRBD1 aligns across 7 bases. The CDR3 is 15 amino acids. V lost 3 bases, J lost 4 bases, and 6 bases stayed unmatched. Germline V gene sequence: CDR1 ENHRY, CDR2 SYGVKD. CDR3 nucleotides: TGTGCCATCAGTGATACAGGGGTGGGGTACAATGAGCAGTTCTTC. Residues: CAISDTGVGYNEQFF.

The rearrangement uses TRBV9 and TRBJ1-6; TRBD1 aligns across 9 bases. The trim removed 2 bases at V and 6 bases at J, leaving 3 bases unmatched. Per germline, CDR1 SGDLS and CDR2 YYNGEE. This CDR3 contains 15 residues. For the CDR3, the DNA is TGTGCCAGCAGCGTCGGGACAGGGATTAATTCACCCCTCCACTTT. It is translated as CASSVGTGINSPLHF. The entire variable domain, with the rest obtained from reference TRBV9 and TRBJ1-6, is as follows: DSGVTQTPKHLITATGQRVTLRCSPRSGDLSVYWYQQSLDQGLQFLIQYYNGEERAKGNILERFSAQQFPDLHSELNLSSLELGDSALYFCASSVGTGINSPLHFGNGTRLTVT.

The J gene is TRBJ1-2, the V gene TRBV5-4; TRBD1 might be the D (6 bases). Trimming removed 2 bases from V and 8 bases from J, with 16 bases in between. Germline values: CDR1 SGHNT, CDR2 YYREEE (reference sequence). The CDR3 runs to 14 residues. DNA of the CDR3: TGTGCCAGCAGCTTAGGCGGGGGGGCTAGAGGCTACACCTTC. As protein: CASSLGGGARGYTF.

This chain links TRBV27 with TRBJ2-7; D call uncertain. Per germline, CDR1 MNHEY and CDR2 SMNVEV (reference sequence). V gave up 5 bases and J gave up 2 bases, with 13 bases separating them. This CDR3 comprises 14 residues. The CDR3 here is CASSMSGSPYEQYF. The CDR3 nucleotides read TGTGCCAGCAGTATGTCCGGGTCGCCCTACGAGCAGTACTTC.

The chain's CDR3 is CASSEAGQGRAEAFF. CDR3 nucleotide sequence: TGTGCCAGCAGTGAAGCGGGACAGGGGCGAGCTGAAGCTTTCTTT. V is TRBV6-1 and J is TRBJ1-1; 10 bases line up with TRBD1. Per the germline V gene, CDR1 is MNHNS and CDR2 is SASEGT. J lost 6 bases, V lost 0 bases, and 4 bases had no gene match. The length of the CDR3 is 15 residues.

This clone was found once. This rearrangement joins TRBV3-1 (or the pseudogene TRBV3-2) to TRBJ2-5; D ambiguous. Per germline, CDR1 LGHDT and CDR2 YNNKEL (reference sequence). There are 15 residues in the CDR3. Deletions cut 0 bases from V and 5 bases from J, with 13 bases between. The DNA for the CDR3 is TGTGCCAGCAGCCAAGAACCCGGGTTCGGTGAGACCCAGTACTTC. This encodes CASSQEPGFGETQYF.

Turning to this clone: This same CDR3 is encoded by further DNA sequences in the sample. The chain joins TRBV11-2 to TRBJ1-1; 9 positions agree with TRBD1. The junction had 3 bases not matched to a gene; V was cut back by 4 bases and J by 3 bases. Germline V lookup: CDR1 SGHAT, CDR2 FQNNGV. CDR3 length: 14 amino acids. This CDR3 is CASSSGQGHTEAFF. In DNA, the CDR3 is TGTGCCAGCAGCTCAGGACAGGGGCACACTGAAGCTTTCTTT.

The rearrangement links TRBV30 to TRBJ1-1, with 9 bases fitting TRBD1. Germline CDR1 GTSNPN, CDR2 SVGIG (reference sequence). This CDR3 spans 13 amino acids. With V trimmed by 8 bases and J by 0 bases, 4 bases remained unmatched. This chain's CDR3 is CAVDRGLNTEAFF. CDR3 sequence (DNA): TGTGCCGTGGACAGGGGACTGAACACTGAAGCTTTCTTT.

The chain recombines TRBV6-5 with TRBJ2-5, with D tentatively TRBD1 (5 bases). V was clipped by 2 bases and J by 5 bases, with 15 bases between them. Looked up from germline, CDR1 is MNHEY and CDR2 is SVGAGI. This CDR3 is built from 15 residues. The DNA for the CDR3 is TGTGCCAGCAGTTACGAGGCAGGGCTAGGGGAGACCCAGTACTTC. Encoded protein: CASSYEAGLGETQYF.

This chain connects TRBV6-5 to TRBJ1-2; a weak D match, TRBD1 (5 bases). Trimming removed 10 bases at V and 0 bases at J, with 12 bases between. Germline V gene sequence: CDR1 MNHEY, CDR2 SVGAGI. The CDR3 runs to 13 residues. The DNA of the CDR3 is TGTGCCACGGGGGGGGTGGCTAACTATGGCTACACCTTC. Its protein product is CATGGVANYGYTF.

The rearrangement links TRBV19 to TRBJ1-2; 7 bases map to TRBD1. V was pared by 4 bases and J by 4 bases, with 3 bases of the junction left unmatched. Germline lookup yields CDR1 LNHDA and CDR2 SQIVND (reference sequence). The CDR3 consists of 13 residues. In DNA, the CDR3 is TGTGCCAGTAGTAACAGGGGCCTCTATGGCTACACCTTC. Amino acids: CASSNRGLYGYTF. Looking up the rest from reference TRBV19 and TRBJ1-2 gives the full variable domain: DGGITQSPKYLFRKEGQNVTLSCEQNLNHDAMYWYRQDPGQGLRLIYYSQIVNDFQKGDIAEGYSVSREKKESFPLTVTSAQKNPTAFYLCASSNRGLYGYTFGSGTRLTVV.

The genes are TRBV7-9 and TRBJ1-5; D remains ambiguous. The CDR3 length is 13 residues. Germline V gene data show CDR1 as SEHNR and CDR2 as FQNEAQ (reference sequence). V lost 2 bases to trimming and J lost 3 bases, with 5 bases between them. The CDR3 loop reads CASSLTDNQPQHF. As DNA, the CDR3 is TGTGCCAGCAGCTTAACAGACAATCAGCCCCAGCATTTT.

V gene TRBV2 combines with J gene TRBJ2-7; TRBD1 aligns across 7 bases. The length of the CDR3 is 13 residues. Germline CDR1 is SNHLY and CDR2 is FYNNEI. V gave up 3 bases and J gave up 6 bases; unmatched junction bases: 5. This chain's CDR3 is CASSDRQGGEQYF. The CDR3 DNA is TGTGCCAGCAGTGACCGACAGGGCGGCGAGCAGTACTTC. The full variable domain, rest sourced from reference TRBV2 and TRBJ2-7, is EPEVTQTPSHQVTQMGQEVILRCVPISNHLYFYWYRQILGQKVEFLVSFYNNEISEKSEIFDDQFSVERPDGSNFTLKIRSTKLEDSAMYFCASSDRQGGEQYFGPGTRLTVT.

The rearrangement uses TRBV7-3 and TRBJ2-7; 8 bases are shared with TRBD2. CDR1 and CDR2 from the germline V gene are SGHTA and FQGTGA. Losses at the gene ends were 5 bases for V and 6 bases for J; bases not matched to a gene: 12. The length of the CDR3 is 15 residues. CDR3 nucleotide sequence: TGTGCCAGCAGCCCGCAGCGGGGACTAGTAGGCGAGCAGTACTTC. Its translation is CASSPQRGLVGEQYF.

The chain joins TRBV11-2 to TRBJ2-1; 7 bases align to TRBD2. The trim removed 5 bases at V and 1 base at J, leaving 5 bases unmatched. Germline assignment: CDR1 SGHAT and CDR2 FQNNGV. This CDR3 is 15 amino acids long. The CDR3 loop reads CASSGGGGSYNEQFF. The CDR3 DNA follows: TGTGCCAGCAGCGGGGGGGGAGGTTCCTACAATGAGCAGTTCTTC.

This clone has a handful of counts. The CDR3: CASTPGEGQAYGYTF. The CDR3 region has the DNA TGTGCCAGCACCCCGGGGGAGGGACAGGCCTATGGCTACACCTTC. The chain recombines TRBV7-2 with TRBJ1-2; the match to TRBD1 covers 8 bases. V trimming: 7 bases; J trimming: 4 bases; junction bases outside the gene matches: 11. CDR1 is SGHTA and CDR2 is FQGNSA in the germline V gene. The CDR3 loop spans 15 amino acids.

The chain combines TRBV27 with TRBJ1-1; possibly TRBD1 for D (5 bases). The CDR3 is 14 amino acids. V was trimmed by 3 bases and J by 2 bases, leaving 10 bases between them. Germline V gives CDR1 MNHEY, CDR2 SMNVEV (reference sequence). CDR3 bases: TGTGCCAGCAGTTTTCAGGGTGGTAACACTGAAGCTTTCTTT. Translating gives CASSFQGGNTEAFF.

The CDR3 protein is CASSETGRTGNEQFF. The CDR3 DNA follows: TGCGCCAGCAGTGAAACAGGGAGAACTGGGAATGAGCAGTTCTTC. The V and J genes are TRBV10-1 and TRBJ2-1, with D possibly TRBD1 on 6 matching bases. The V gene's germline CDR1 is WNHNN and CDR2 SYGVQD (reference sequence). V was shortened by 3 bases and J by 7 bases, with 16 bases between the two germline ends. The CDR3 loop spans 15 amino acids.

This clone was detected once. The rearrangement joins TRBV28 to TRBJ2-7; a possible D gene is TRBD1 (6 bases). CDR1 and CDR2 (germline): MDHEN, SYDVKM. V was trimmed by 5 bases and J by 0 bases, leaving 14 bases between them. There are 15 residues in the CDR3. The DNA for the CDR3 is TGTGCCAGCAGTCCCATCGGACAGTACTCCTACGAGCAGTACTTC. This codes for CASSPIGQYSYEQYF.

The chain couples TRBV28 to TRBJ2-5; 7 nucleotides line up with TRBD2. J was trimmed by 0 bases and V by 6 bases; bases with no gene match: 10. The CDR3 is 16 residues long. The germline V gene has CDR1 MDHEN and CDR2 SYDVKM. This CDR3 reads CASRVGEGRHQETQYF. CDR3 DNA: TGTGCCAGCAGAGTGGGGGAGGGACGGCACCAAGAGACCCAGTACTTC.

The chain links TRBV5-8 to TRBJ2-1, with 11 bases that match TRBD1. Unmatched junction bases numbered 5, after V lost 4 bases and J lost 5 bases. This CDR3 contains 15 residues. Per germline, CDR1 SGHTS and CDR2 YDEGEE. CDR3 nucleotides: TGTGCCAGCAGCAAAGGACAGGGGGCGGACAATGAGCAGTTCTTC. Translation gives CASSKGQGADNEQFF.

V gene TRBV11-2 combines with J gene TRBJ1-1, with TRBD1 matching over 9 bases. From germline, CDR1 is SGHAT and CDR2 FQNNGV. J gave up 3 bases and V 3 bases, and 2 bases lay outside the gene matches. The CDR3 spans 14 residues. This CDR3 is CASSFGQGHTEAFF. The CDR3 coding sequence is TGTGCCAGCAGCTTCGGACAGGGGCACACTGAAGCTTTCTTT.

The chain has TRBV29-1 and TRBJ1-2; 7 bases match TRBD1. The CDR3 spans 12 residues. With V trimmed by 3 bases and J by 4 bases, 2 bases remained unmatched. Germline CDR1 is SQVTM and CDR2 is ANQGSEA. CDR3 in amino acids: CSVDRGAYGYTF. CDR3 nucleotide sequence: TGCAGCGTTGACAGGGGGGCCTATGGCTACACCTTC.

The V call is TRBV13, the J call TRBJ1-1; D is uncertain. The V end was cut by 5 bases, the J end by 1 base, with 14 bases between. The V gene's germline CDR1 is PRHDT and CDR2 FYEKMQ (reference sequence). This CDR3 is built from 15 residues. The CDR3 here is CASSRGGRQNTEAFF. In DNA form, the CDR3 reads TGTGCCAGCAGCCGGGGTGGGAGGCAGAACACTGAAGCTTTCTTT.

V is TRBV4-1 and J is TRBJ2-7; 9 bases map to TRBD2. Trimming at V came to 1 base and at J to 0 bases, leaving 1 base not matched to a gene. The CDR3 has 15 amino acids. The germline CDR1 and CDR2 sequences are MGHRA and YSYEKL. The CDR3 DNA sequence: TGCGCCAGCAGCCAAGGACTAGCGGTCTCCTACGAGCAGTACTTC. Translation: CASSQGLAVSYEQYF.

The chain is built from TRBV28 and TRBJ2-7, with D tentatively TRBD2 (6 bases). CDR3 size: 13 residues. Trimming removed 5 bases at V and 2 bases at J, with 10 bases between. Per germline, CDR1 MDHEN and CDR2 SYDVKM. CDR3 sequence reads: CASSPRGTYEQYF. CDR3 nucleotides: TGTGCCAGCAGTCCGCGCGGGACCTACGAGCAGTACTTC.

This clone was seen ten or more times. The rearrangement links TRBV5-8 to TRBJ2-7; 10 bases are shared with TRBD2. V lost 0 bases to trimming and J lost 5 bases; unmatched junction nucleotides: 11. This CDR3 spans 17 amino acids. Per germline, CDR1 SGHTS and CDR2 YDEGEE. The CDR3 DNA reads as TGTGCCAGCAGCTTGGATGTAACCTCGGGACTAGCGAACGAGCAGTACTTC. Residues: CASSLDVTSGLANEQYF.

V is TRBV7-3 and J is TRBJ2-5, with D perhaps matching TRBD1 (6 bases). In germline, CDR1 is SGHTA, CDR2 FQGTGA. The CDR3 has 15 amino acids. V was pared by 4 bases and J by 3 bases, with 15 bases between. Here the CDR3 DNA reads TGTGCCAGCAGCTCCGCCCCCGGACAGAAAGAGACCCAGTACTTC. Residues: CASSSAPGQKETQYF. Combining the CDR3 with reference TRBV7-3 and TRBJ2-5 gives the whole variable domain GAGVSQTPSNKVTEKGKYVELRCDPISGHTALYWYRQSLGQGPEFLIYFQGTGAADDSGLPNDRFFAVRPEGSVSTLKIQRTERGDSAVYLCASSSAPGQKETQYFGPGTRLLVL.

V and J are TRBV28 and TRBJ1-6, with 7 nucleotides matching TRBD1. The CDR3 is made up of 15 amino acids. The V segment lost 10 bases and the J segment 8 bases; nucleotides outside the gene matches: 14. Per germline, CDR1 MDHEN and CDR2 SYDVKM. In nucleotides, the CDR3 is TGTGCCATCACCCAGGGCCAGGGGGGTTATTCACCCCTCCACTTT. Translation gives CAITQGQGGYSPLHF.